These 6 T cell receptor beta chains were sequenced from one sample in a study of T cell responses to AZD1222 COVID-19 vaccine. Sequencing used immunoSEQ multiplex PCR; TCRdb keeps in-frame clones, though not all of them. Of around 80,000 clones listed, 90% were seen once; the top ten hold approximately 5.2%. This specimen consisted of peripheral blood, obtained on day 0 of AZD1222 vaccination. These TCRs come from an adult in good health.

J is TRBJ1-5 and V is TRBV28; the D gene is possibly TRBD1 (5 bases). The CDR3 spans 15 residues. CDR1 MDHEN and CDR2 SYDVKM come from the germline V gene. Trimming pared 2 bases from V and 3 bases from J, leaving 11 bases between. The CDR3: CASSLPTAPNQPQHF. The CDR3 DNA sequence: TGTGCCAGCAGTTTACCGACAGCACCCAATCAGCCCCAGCATTTT.

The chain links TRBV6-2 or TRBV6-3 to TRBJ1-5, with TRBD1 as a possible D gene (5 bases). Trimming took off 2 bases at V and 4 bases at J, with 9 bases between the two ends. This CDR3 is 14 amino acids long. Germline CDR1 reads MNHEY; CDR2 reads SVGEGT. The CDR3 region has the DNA TGTGCCAGCAGTTACGGGGCAACGAATCAGCCCCAGCATTTT. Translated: CASSYGATNQPQHF.

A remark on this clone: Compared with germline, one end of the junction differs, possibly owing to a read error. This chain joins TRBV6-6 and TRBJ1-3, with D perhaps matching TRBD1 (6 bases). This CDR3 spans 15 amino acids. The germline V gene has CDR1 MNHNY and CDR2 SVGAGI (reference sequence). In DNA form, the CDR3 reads TGTGCCAGCAGTTACACAACAGGGCCTGGAAGCACCATATATTTT. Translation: CASSYTTGPGSTIYF.

CDR3 nucleotides: TGTGCCAGCAGTTACACAGGGGGCTCACCCCTCCACTTT. Its translation is CASSYTGGSPLHF. The chain couples TRBV12-3 or TRBV12-4 to TRBJ1-6; 9 bases align to TRBD1. The CDR3 is 13 residues long. V lost 4 bases and J lost 10; bases outside the gene matches: 2.

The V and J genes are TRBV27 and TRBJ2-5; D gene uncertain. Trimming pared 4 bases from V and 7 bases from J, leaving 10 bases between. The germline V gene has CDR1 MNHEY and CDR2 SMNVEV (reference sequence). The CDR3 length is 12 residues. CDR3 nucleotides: TGTGCCAGCAGTTCGCCGTACGGGACCCAGTACTTC. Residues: CASSSPYGTQYF.

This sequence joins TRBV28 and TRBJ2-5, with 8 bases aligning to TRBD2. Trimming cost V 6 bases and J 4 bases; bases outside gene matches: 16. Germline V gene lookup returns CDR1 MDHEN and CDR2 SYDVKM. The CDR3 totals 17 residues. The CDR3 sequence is CASSPPPPTTSGETQYF. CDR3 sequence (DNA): TGTGCCAGCAGCCCACCGCCGCCGACCACTAGCGGAGAGACCCAGTACTTC.